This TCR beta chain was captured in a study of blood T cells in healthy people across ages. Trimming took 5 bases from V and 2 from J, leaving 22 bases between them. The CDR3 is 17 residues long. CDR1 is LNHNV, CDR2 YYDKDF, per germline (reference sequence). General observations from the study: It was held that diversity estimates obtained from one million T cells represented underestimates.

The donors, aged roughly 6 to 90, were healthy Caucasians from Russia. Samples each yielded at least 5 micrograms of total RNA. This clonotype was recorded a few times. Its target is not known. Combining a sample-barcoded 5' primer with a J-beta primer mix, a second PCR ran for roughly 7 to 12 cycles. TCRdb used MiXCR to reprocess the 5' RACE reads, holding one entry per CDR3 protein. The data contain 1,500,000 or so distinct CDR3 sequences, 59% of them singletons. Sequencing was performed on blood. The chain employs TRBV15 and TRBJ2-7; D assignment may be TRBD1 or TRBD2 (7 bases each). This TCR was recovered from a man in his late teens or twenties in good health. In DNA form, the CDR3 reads TGTGCCACCAGCGCCCAAGCAGGGGGGGACTTTACCTACGAGCAGTACTTC. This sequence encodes CATSAQAGGDFTYEQYF.